This is a list of T cell receptor beta chains from one sample in a study of blood T cells in healthy people across ages. Via MiXCR, TCRdb re-called the 5' RACE reads, giving one row per CDR3 protein. The top ten hold under 25% of the sample, which has approximately 730,000 distinct CDR3 sequences, around 40% seen once. Material: blood. These receptors were taken from a woman aged 55-70 years in good health. The CDR3 runs from the conserved cysteine through the conserved F or W. D genes are given only for firm matches. A clone size is listed for some rows: how often the clone was seen (once, few, many), or a class if it is expanded.

D	J	size	V	CDR3	DNA
TRBD2	TRBJ2-1	few	TRBV6-2/TRBV6-3	CASSVTSGYNEQFF	TGTGCCAGCAGCGTGACTAGCGGCTACAATGAGCAGTTCTTC
NA	TRBJ1-1	NA	TRBV7-9	CAISPGPRNTEAFF	TGTGCCATTTCTCCGGGCCCTCGGAACACTGAAGCTTTCTTT
TRBD1	TRBJ2-5	many	TRBV28	CASTLGQGETQYF	TGTGCCAGCACCCTTGGACAGGGAGAGACCCAGTACTTC
NA	TRBJ2-5	NA	TRBV7-9	CASSPVQERETQYF	TGTGCCAGCAGCCCAGTACAGGAACGGGAGACCCAGTACTTC
TRBD2	TRBJ2-7	NA	TRBV20-1	CSATGLKRGSYEQYF	TGCAGTGCAACCGGACTGAAGCGGGGATCCTACGAGCAGTACTTC
NA	TRBJ2-1	once	TRBV30	CAWSVSASSSEQFF	TGTGCCTGGAGTGTATCAGCTAGCTCGAGTGAGCAGTTCTTC
TRBD2	TRBJ2-7	once	TRBV5-1	CASSSRTSAGEQYF	TGCGCCAGCAGCTCACGGACTAGCGCCGGCGAGCAGTACTTC
NA	TRBJ2-7	NA	TRBV21-1	CASSKYGHEQYF	TGTGCCAGCAGCAAATATGGCCACGAGCAGTACTTC
TRBD1	TRBJ2-3	NA	TRBV4-1	CASSPGQGAVDAQYF	TGCGCCAGCAGCCCAGGACAGGGGGCGGTAGATGCGCAGTATTTT
TRBD1	TRBJ2-7	few	TRBV20-1	CSARDSSVGTGAEQYF	TGCAGTGCTAGAGATAGTAGTGTCGGGACAGGGGCCGAGCAGTACTTC
NA	TRBJ1-5	NA	TRBV6-4	CASSQDISNQPQHF	TGTGCCAGCAGTCAGGACATTAGCAATCAGCCCCAGCATTTT
TRBD2	TRBJ2-7	few	TRBV28	CASSRTSGSIYEQYF	TGTGCCAGCAGTAGGACTAGCGGGAGTATTTACGAGCAGTACTTC
NA	TRBJ2-7	NA	TRBV29-1	CSVVRGTYEQYF	TGCAGCGTTGTGAGGGGCACCTACGAGCAGTACTTC
TRBD2	TRBJ2-1	NA	TRBV24-1	CATSGASGGNEQFF	TGTGCCACCAGTGGGGCTAGCGGGGGAAATGAGCAGTTCTTC
TRBD2	TRBJ2-5	NA	TRBV5-1	CASSGTGLGQETQYF	TGCGCCAGCAGCGGGACGGGACTAGGTCAAGAGACCCAGTACTTC
NA	TRBJ2-7	few	TRBV21-1	CASSKGGVAGRITYEQYF	TGTGCCAGCAGCAAAGGGGGGGTAGCGGGGAGGATAACCTACGAGCAGTACTTC
TRBD2	TRBJ2-7	NA	TRBV11-1	CASSLSGALPYEQYF	TGTGCCAGCAGCCTTAGCGGGGCCCTCCCCTACGAGCAGTACTTC
TRBD2	TRBJ2-3	NA	TRBV20-1	CSARVAGEGTDTQYF	TGCAGTGCTAGAGTAGCGGGAGAGGGCACAGATACGCAGTATTTT
NA	TRBJ1-5	NA	TRBV12-3/TRBV12-4	CASSLSQGRFQPQHF	TGTGCCAGCAGTTTAAGCCAGGGACGGTTTCAGCCCCAGCATTTT
TRBD1	TRBJ2-7	few	TRBV12-3/TRBV12-4	CASSLGQEIYEQYF	TGTGCCAGCAGTTTGGGACAGGAGATATACGAGCAGTACTTC
TRBD1	TRBJ1-1	NA	TRBV7-3	CASSFDRGTAFF	TGTGCCAGCAGCTTCGACAGGGGGACAGCTTTCTTT
NA	TRBJ2-1	few	TRBV20-1	CSALDRSMNEQFF	TGCAGTGCTCTGGACCGAAGCATGAATGAGCAGTTCTTC
NA	TRBJ2-3	few	TRBV9	CASSGTGYTDTQYF	TGTGCCAGCAGCGGAACAGGGTACACAGATACGCAGTATTTT
TRBD2	TRBJ2-1	NA	TRBV18	CASSPVTSGGALNEQFF	TGTGCCAGCTCCCCCGTGACTAGCGGGGGGGCCCTCAATGAGCAGTTCTTC
NA	TRBJ2-5	few	TRBV7-3	CASSLGGRGGGETQYF	TGTGCCAGCAGCTTAGGTGGACGTGGAGGGGGAGAGACCCAGTACTTC
NA	TRBJ1-2	few	TRBV20-1	CSAREGALSGGYTF	TGCAGTGCTAGAGAGGGGGCCCTATCTGGTGGCTACACCTTC
TRBD1	TRBJ2-3	NA	TRBV27	CATLLQGRLTDTQYF	TGTGCCACCTTACTACAGGGGCGACTCACAGATACGCAGTATTTT
TRBD2	TRBJ2-1	NA	TRBV7-2	CASSPPGLAAYNEQFF	TGTGCCAGCAGCCCCCCGGGACTAGCGGCTTACAATGAGCAGTTCTTC
NA	TRBJ1-1	once	TRBV3-1	CASSRTGTEAFF	TGTGCCAGCAGCCGGACCGGGACTGAAGCTTTCTTT
NA	TRBJ1-1	NA	TRBV21-1	CASSKGERPEAFF	TGTGCCAGCAGCAAAGGGGAACGCCCTGAAGCTTTCTTT
TRBD1	TRBJ2-7	NA	TRBV30	CAWSDGTGGREQYF	TGTGCCTGGAGCGACGGGACAGGGGGCAGGGAGCAGTACTTC
TRBD2	TRBJ2-5	few	TRBV15	CATSRETSGQETQYF	TGTGCCACCAGCAGAGAGACTAGCGGGCAAGAGACCCAGTACTTC
NA	TRBJ2-7	few	TRBV29-1	CSVVVFQDGSEQYF	TGCAGCGTTGTAGTCTTTCAGGACGGCTCCGAGCAGTACTTC
NA	TRBJ1-4	NA	TRBV5-1	CASSLVGQGREKLFF	TGCGCCAGCAGCTTGGTGGGCCAGGGTCGGGAAAAACTGTTTTTT
TRBD1	TRBJ2-5	NA	TRBV18	CASSFEGQGASEQYF	TGTGCCAGCTCATTCGAGGGACAGGGGGCGTCGGAGCAGTACTTC
NA	TRBJ2-7	many	TRBV7-2	CASSLDRGSYEQYF	TGTGCCAGCAGCTTAGATCGGGGTTCCTACGAGCAGTACTTC
TRBD2	TRBJ2-5	NA	TRBV28	CASSPRAGVLQETQYF	TGTGCCAGCAGCCCCCGAGCGGGGGTTCTGCAAGAGACCCAGTACTTC
TRBD1	TRBJ1-1	once	TRBV2	CASPAQGASNTEAFF	TGTGCCAGCCCGGCCCAGGGGGCCAGCAACACTGAAGCTTTCTTT
TRBD1	TRBJ2-5	NA	TRBV5-4	CASSLGDRGGETQYF	TGTGCCAGCAGCTTGGGGGACAGGGGCGGAGAGACCCAGTACTTC
NA	TRBJ2-7	few	TRBV5-1	CASSFGGESSYEQYF	TGCGCCAGCAGCTTCGGCGGGGAGAGCTCCTACGAGCAGTACTTC
NA	TRBJ1-4	NA	TRBV7-9	CASSFEDGNEKLFF	TGTGCCAGCAGCTTCGAGGACGGTAATGAAAAACTGTTTTTT
NA	TRBJ1-1	few	TRBV6-1	CASNLEGSDTEAFF	TGTGCCAGCAACCTGGAGGGGTCAGACACTGAAGCTTTCTTT
NA	TRBJ2-3	NA	TRBV18	CASSRTGEVSTDTQYF	TGTGCCAGCTCCCGCACAGGGGAGGTTAGCACAGATACGCAGTATTTT
NA	TRBJ2-1	once	TRBV10-3	CAIGEAEREQFF	TGTGCCATAGGGGAAGCCGAAAGGGAGCAGTTCTTC
NA	TRBJ1-5	few	TRBV5-5	CASSLSGTPNQPQHF	TGTGCCAGCAGCTTGTCCGGGACACCTAATCAGCCCCAGCATTTT
TRBD1	TRBJ2-1	NA	TRBV18	CASSPPAGGDEQFF	TGTGCCAGCTCACCACCCGCAGGGGGTGATGAGCAGTTCTTC
NA	TRBJ1-4	once	TRBV20-1	CSARGSDRVAINEKLFF	TGCAGTGCTAGAGGCTCCGACCGGGTAGCTATTAATGAAAAACTGTTTTTT
NA	TRBJ2-5	NA	TRBV5-1	CASSDSSSETQYF	TGCGCCAGCAGCGATTCGTCGTCAGAGACCCAGTACTTC
NA	TRBJ2-4	NA	TRBV7-3	CASSLSNDRFIQYF	TGTGCCAGCAGCCTATCCAACGACAGGTTCATTCAGTACTTC
NA	TRBJ2-3	NA	TRBV5-6	CVSSINPQGLRVTQYF	TGTGTCAGCAGCATCAACCCCCAGGGATTGAGGGTTACGCAGTATTTT
NA	TRBJ2-1	NA	TRBV11-2	CASSLALPGLPNNEQFF	TGTGCCAGCAGCTTAGCCCTTCCGGGACTGCCCAACAATGAGCAGTTCTTC
NA	TRBJ2-1	few	TRBV28	CASSFSLNEQFF	TGTGCCAGCAGTTTTTCCCTCAATGAGCAGTTCTTC
TRBD2	TRBJ2-3	NA	TRBV20-1	CSARGTSAGLTDTQYF	TGCAGTGCTAGAGGGACCTCAGCGGGGTTGACAGATACGCAGTATTTT
NA	TRBJ2-5	NA	TRBV11-3	CASSPIGGQETQYF	TGTGCCAGCAGTCCTATTGGGGGGCAAGAGACCCAGTACTTC
TRBD1	TRBJ2-6	many	TRBV6-2/TRBV6-3	CASSKGRGHGANVLTF	TGTGCCAGCAGTAAAGGCAGGGGGCATGGGGCCAACGTCCTGACTTTC
NA	TRBJ2-3	NA	TRBV5-4	CASSLCLGGGTDTQYF	TGTGCCAGCAGCTTGTGCCTGGGGGGTGGGACAGATACGCAGTATTTT